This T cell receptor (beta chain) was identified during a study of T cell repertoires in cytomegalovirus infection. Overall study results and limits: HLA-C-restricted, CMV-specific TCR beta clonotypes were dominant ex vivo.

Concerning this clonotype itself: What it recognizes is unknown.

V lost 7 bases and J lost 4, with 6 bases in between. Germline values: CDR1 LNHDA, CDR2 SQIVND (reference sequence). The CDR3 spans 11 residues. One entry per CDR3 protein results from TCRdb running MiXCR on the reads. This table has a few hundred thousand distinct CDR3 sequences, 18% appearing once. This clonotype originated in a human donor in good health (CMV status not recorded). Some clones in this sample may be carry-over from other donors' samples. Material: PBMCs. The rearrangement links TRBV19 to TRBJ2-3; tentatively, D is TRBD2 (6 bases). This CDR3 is CASTGADTQYF. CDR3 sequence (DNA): TGTGCCAGTACGGGGGCAGATACGCAGTATTTT.